The 18 T cell receptor beta chains reported below all come from one sample, sequenced in a study of cytomegalovirus exposure and HLA in healthy donors (dated 2017 in TCRdb). Receptor libraries were prepared by the immunoSEQ multiplex PCR assay. The multiplex PCR relied on a mix of 60 forward primers for TCR Vbeta segments and 13 reverse primers for TCR Jbeta segments. The table comes from immuneACCESS by way of TCRdb, which keeps in-frame sequences with V and J called. Part of the clones is missing from these tables; in studies checked, under half for an unresolved V gene and the rest for unknown reasons. The sample data list about 130,000 clones, and just under 80% of these were observed just once. The top ten clones comprise less than 6.5% of the sample. The sample consisted of PBMCs. These receptors were collected from a man aged 25 to 45 in good health and CMV-seronegative.

V usage is TRBV4-1 and J usage is TRBJ1-2, with 7 bases identical to TRBD1. V shed 0 bases and J 6 bases; nucleotides not matched to a gene: 13. Germline-derived CDR1 and CDR2 are MGHRA and YSYEKL. The CDR3 runs 17 residues. DNA for the CDR3: TGCGCCAGCAGCCAAGATCACGGCGACAGGGTTTGGGATGGCTACACCTTC. This encodes CASSQDHGDRVWDGYTF.

The gene calls are TRBV4-2 and TRBJ2-1; 9 bases are shared with TRBD2. Unmatched junction bases numbered 8, after V lost 4 bases and J lost 7 bases. CDR3 size: 15 residues. Germline V gene sequence: CDR1 LGHNA, CDR2 YNFKEQ. CDR3 nucleotide sequence: TGTGCCAGCAGCCCGCGGGAGGGGCTGCTTAATGAGCAGTTCTTC. This sequence encodes CASSPREGLLNEQFF.

The chain employs TRBV19 and TRBJ2-1, with 9 bases identical to TRBD2. CDR1 and CDR2 (germline): LNHDA, SQIVND (reference sequence). The V gene end was trimmed by 3 bases and the J gene end by 15 bases; junction bases not matched to a gene: 9. The CDR3 length is 13 residues. As DNA, the CDR3 is TGTGCCAGTAGTATCGGGCTAGCGGGAATTCTGTTCTTC. Protein sequence: CASSIGLAGILFF.

This clone was seen a single time. The chain employs TRBV28 and TRBJ2-1, with 10 bases identical to TRBD1. Germline lookup yields CDR1 MDHEN and CDR2 SYDVKM. J lost 7 bases, V lost 5 bases, and 8 bases had no gene match. The CDR3 runs to 15 residues. This chain's CDR3 is CASSPGQGPGNEQFF. As DNA, the CDR3 is TGTGCCAGCAGTCCGGGACAGGGGCCGGGGAATGAGCAGTTCTTC.

V and J are TRBV5-6 and TRBJ1-4, with D hard to call. Per germline, CDR1 SGHDT and CDR2 YYEEEE. V lost 3 bases and J lost 3, with 12 bases in between. This CDR3 spans 15 amino acids. Here the CDR3 DNA reads TGTGCCAGCAGCTCTCTTGGCGGGGCTAATGAAAAACTGTTTTTT. It translates to CASSSLGGANEKLFF.

The V and J genes are TRBV7-9 and TRBJ1-1; TRBD1 might be the D (5 bases). The CDR3 covers 15 residues. V lost 1 base and J 0 bases, leaving 9 bases between the germline ends. Germline V gives CDR1 SEHNR, CDR2 FQNEAQ (reference sequence). CDR3 DNA sequence: TGTGCCAGCAGCTTAGAAGGAGGGGTGAACACTGAAGCTTTCTTT. Encoded protein: CASSLEGGVNTEAFF.

The rearrangement uses TRBV7-3 and TRBJ1-5; D possibly corresponds to TRBD1 (5 bases). Germline CDR1 and CDR2: SGHTA and FQGTGA. Trimming cost V 0 bases and J 5 bases, with 5 bases left between them. CDR3 length equals 13 residues. The CDR3 here is CASSLTRDQPQHF. The CDR3 region has the DNA TGTGCCAGCAGCTTAACCAGGGATCAGCCCCAGCATTTT.

The chain is built from TRBV11-2 and TRBJ2-7, with D perhaps TRBD2 (5 bases). Germline V lookup: CDR1 SGHAT, CDR2 FQNNGV. Trimming removed 1 base at V and 3 bases at J, with 10 bases between. The CDR3 loop spans 14 amino acids. The chain's CDR3 is CASSLGGQSYEQYF. The CDR3 region has the DNA TGTGCCAGCAGCTTAGGCGGGCAGAGCTACGAGCAGTACTTC.

The chain is built from TRBV4-3 and TRBJ1-4; TRBD1 aligns across 12 bases. The V gene end was trimmed by 0 bases and the J gene end by 8 bases; junction bases not matched to a gene: 4. This CDR3 comprises 16 residues. Germline V CDR1 and CDR2: LGHNA, YSLEER. The CDR3 reads CASSQEFGTGGEKLFF. DNA of the CDR3: TGCGCCAGCAGCCAAGAGTTTGGGACAGGGGGCGAAAAACTGTTTTTT.

The chain links TRBV27 to TRBJ2-5, with D tentatively TRBD2 (7 bases). Looked up from germline, CDR1 is MNHEY and CDR2 is SMNVEV (reference sequence). The V and J ends lost 4 bases and 7 bases respectively, with 19 bases between them. This CDR3 is built from 15 residues. Written as DNA, the CDR3 is TGTGCCAGCAGTTCTCTTAGGGGGGGGCGCGGGACCCAGTACTTC. This sequence encodes CASSSLRGGRGTQYF.

The genes are TRBV4-3 and TRBJ1-2; TRBD1 matches 8 bases. CDR1 LGHNA and CDR2 YSLEER come from the germline V gene. CDR3 length: 16 residues. V was pared by 3 bases and J by 2 bases, with 8 bases of the junction left unmatched. The CDR3 is CASSHLTGTGNYGYTF. The CDR3, as DNA: TGCGCCAGCAGCCACCTGACCGGGACAGGCAACTATGGCTACACCTTC.

The chain recombines TRBV11-2 with TRBJ2-7; perhaps TRBD2 as D (5 bases). The CDR3 extends over 14 amino acids. The V end was cut by 1 base, the J end by 1 base, with 8 bases between. CDR1 SGHAT and CDR2 FQNNGV come from the germline V gene. In DNA, the CDR3 is TGTGCCAGCAGCTTAGTAGGCGGGTCCTACGAGCAGTACTTC. Its translation: CASSLVGGSYEQYF.

This chain uses TRBV28 with TRBJ2-5, with TRBD1 as a possible D gene (6 bases). CDR3 size: 14 residues. Germline assignment: CDR1 MDHEN and CDR2 SYDVKM. V was clipped by 5 bases and J by 3 bases, with 13 bases between them. CDR3 loop: CASSPRGSEETQYF. The CDR3 DNA is TGTGCCAGCAGTCCCAGGGGCAGTGAAGAGACCCAGTACTTC.

This clone appeared a single time. The chain carries TRBV5-1 and TRBJ2-3; possible D gene TRBD1, 6 bases. This CDR3 comprises 19 residues. Germline values: CDR1 SGHRS, CDR2 YFSETQ. Trimming removed 7 bases at V and 1 base at J, with 28 bases between. CDR3 coding DNA: TGCGCCAGCGGGACGCTACAGGGAGAAGGGCCCGGGGGCACAGATACGCAGTATTTT. Its protein is CASGTLQGEGPGGTDTQYF. The variable domain in full, completed from reference TRBV5-1 and TRBJ2-3, reads KAGVTQTPRYLIKTRGQQVTLSCSPISGHRSVSWYQQTPGQGLQFLFEYFSETQRNKGNFPGRFSGRQFSNSRSEMNVSTLELGDSALYLCASGTLQGEGPGGTDTQYFGPGTRLTVL.

The chain joins TRBV6-5 to TRBJ2-1, with 8 nucleotides matching TRBD2. J gave up 7 bases and V 4 bases, and 9 bases lay outside the gene matches. Germline V gene data show CDR1 as MNHEY and CDR2 as SVGAGI. CDR3 size: 15 residues. CDR3 amino acids: CASSSVAGLQNEQFF. The CDR3 nucleotides are TGTGCCAGCAGTTCGGTAGCGGGACTGCAGAATGAGCAGTTCTTC.

The chain recombines TRBV27 with TRBJ1-2; D is ambiguous. This CDR3 has 14 amino acids. Germline lookup yields CDR1 MNHEY and CDR2 SMNVEV (reference sequence). V lost 6 bases and J 8 bases, leaving 19 bases between the germline ends. CDR3 amino acids: CASRRGSLLGGYTF. CDR3 coding DNA: TGTGCCAGCAGGCGGGGTTCCTTACTAGGGGGCTACACCTTC.

The chain employs TRBV7-2 and TRBJ2-6; possible D gene TRBD1, 6 bases. CDR1 is SGHTA and CDR2 is FQGNSA in the germline V gene. Trimming cost V 6 bases and J 6 bases, with 12 bases left between them. This CDR3 has 14 amino acids. The CDR3 here is CASRLQGAANVLTF. CDR3 in DNA: TGTGCCAGCAGACTACAGGGAGCGGCCAACGTCCTGACTTTC.

The table lists this clone with a few counts. This chain connects TRBV5-4 to TRBJ2-7, with TRBD2 matching 8 bases. In germline, CDR1 is SGHNT, CDR2 YYREEE (reference sequence). V shed 2 bases and J 6 bases; nucleotides not matched to a gene: 7. CDR3 size: 14 residues. CDR3 amino acids: CASSFAAGVGEQYF. The CDR3 DNA is TGTGCCAGCAGCTTCGCAGCGGGAGTTGGCGAGCAGTACTTC.